Below, 22 T cell receptor beta chains from the same sample are listed, as sequenced in a study of blood T cell repertoires in COVID-19. TCRdb keeps only in-frame clones here, not all; method: immunoSEQ multiplex PCR. The data show around 180,000 clones, roughly nine tenths seen once. Material: peripheral blood. The origin of the receptors is a man between 65 and 85 years old with active or convalescent COVID-19.

In this sample, this clone turned up a few times. The DNA for the CDR3 is TGCGCCAGCAGCTTGGACGGGACAGCGGTCGAGACCCAGTACTTC. Protein: CASSLDGTAVETQYF. The chain recombines TRBV5-1 with TRBJ2-5, with 7 bases that match TRBD1. CDR3 length: 15 amino acids. The V gene's germline CDR1 is SGHRS and CDR2 YFSETQ. With V trimmed by 0 bases and J by 5 bases, 7 bases remained unmatched.

In its sample, this clone was seen a few times. CDR3 sequence (DNA): TGTGCCAGCAGTGGTCCCAGGCCCTACTATGGCTACACCTTC. Translating gives CASSGPRPYYGYTF. The V gene is TRBV28, the J gene TRBJ1-2; no clear D. V was pared by 5 bases and J by 3 bases, with 13 bases between. Germline assignment: CDR1 MDHEN and CDR2 SYDVKM. The CDR3 has 14 amino acids.

V is TRBV7-2 and J is TRBJ2-3; maybe TRBD2 (6 bases). This CDR3 comprises 14 residues. Germline-derived CDR1 and CDR2 are SGHTA and FQGNSA. Trimming took off 2 bases at V and 1 base at J, with 7 bases between the two ends. The CDR3 loop reads CASSLSGRTDTQYF. In DNA, the CDR3 is TGTGCCAGCAGCTTAAGCGGGCGCACAGATACGCAGTATTTT.

The rearrangement uses TRBV25-1 and TRBJ1-5; no firm D call. Germline V CDR1 and CDR2: MGHDK, SYGVNS. The CDR3 has 16 amino acids. V dropped 4 bases and J dropped 2 bases, with 15 bases sitting between them. The CDR3 here is CASSADGGMGNQPQHF. CDR3 sequence (DNA): TGTGCCAGCAGTGCCGACGGCGGCATGGGCAATCAGCCCCAGCATTTT.

The V and J genes are TRBV18 and TRBJ1-2; the D gene is possibly TRBD1 (6 bases). This CDR3 region has 17 residues. Trimming pared 3 bases from V and 0 bases from J, leaving 17 bases between. Per the germline V gene, CDR1 is KGHSH and CDR2 is LQKENI. The CDR3 coding sequence is TGTGCCAGCTCACCGTACGGGGGGCGAGGCTCTAACTATGGCTACACCTTC. Its translation: CASSPYGGRGSNYGYTF.

CDR3 protein: CASSTTGGEQFF. CDR3 coding DNA: TGTGCCAGCAGTACAACGGGAGGTGAGCAGTTCTTC. The V call is TRBV6-2 or TRBV6-3, the J call TRBJ2-1, with 7 bases identical to TRBD2. V was clipped by 5 bases and J by 9 bases; unmatched bases: 4. The CDR3 is 12 amino acids. Germline V gene lookup returns CDR1 MNHEY and CDR2 SVGEGT.

This chain connects TRBV9 to TRBJ2-4, with 16 bases lining up with TRBD2. The length of the CDR3 is 17 residues. J lost 7 bases, V lost 0 bases, and 4 bases had no gene match. Looked up from germline, CDR1 is SGDLS and CDR2 is YYNGEE. The CDR3 DNA follows: TGTGCCAGCAGCGTAGGGGGACTAGCGGGAGGGTACAACATTCAGTACTTC. It codes for CASSVGGLAGGYNIQYF.

The chain is built from TRBV18 and TRBJ2-6, with D maybe TRBD1 (6 bases). Between the trimmed V and J ends, which lost 5 bases and 3 bases, there was a span of 17 bases. This CDR3 spans 17 amino acids. Germline V gives CDR1 KGHSH, CDR2 LQKENI. The CDR3: CASSAIRTGRGANVLTF. The CDR3 region has the DNA TGTGCCAGCTCAGCTATAAGAACAGGGCGTGGGGCCAACGTCCTGACTTTC.

The V and J genes are TRBV6-5 and TRBJ2-7; a possible D gene is TRBD2 (6 bases). This CDR3 region has 13 residues. Germline CDR1 MNHEY, CDR2 SVGAGI. The V end lost 6 bases, the J end lost 3 bases, and 12 bases lay between the germline ends. Here the CDR3 DNA reads TGTGCCAGCAGCCGGGACTCAAACTACGAGCAGTACTTC. Encoded protein: CASSRDSNYEQYF.

With respect to this clone: This same CDR3 is encoded by further DNA sequences in the sample. DNA of the CDR3: TGCGCCAGCAGTAGACAGGGACCCGAGCAGTACTTC. Its translation is CASSRQGPEQYF. The chain employs TRBV5-1 and TRBJ2-7; TRBD1 matches 7 bases. The CDR3 loop spans 12 amino acids. V lost 5 bases, J lost 6 bases, and 5 bases stayed unmatched. The V gene's germline CDR1 is SGHRS and CDR2 YFSETQ.

This clone was detected a few times. This sequence joins TRBV5-1 and TRBJ2-5, with TRBD2 matching 16 bases. Germline values: CDR1 SGHRS, CDR2 YFSETQ. V lost 1 base to trimming and J lost 2 bases; unmatched junction nucleotides: 8. This CDR3 region has 19 residues. CDR3 sequence: CASSLTGPGLAGGQETQYF. In DNA form, the CDR3 reads TGCGCCAGCAGCTTGACAGGACCGGGACTAGCGGGAGGGCAAGAGACCCAGTACTTC.

The sample holds one count of this clone. The genes are TRBV7-6 and TRBJ1-6; TRBD1 is a possible D gene (6 bases). CDR3 length: 15 residues. Germline loops: CDR1 SGHVS, CDR2 FNYEAQ. With 5 bases removed from V and 4 bases from J, the gap between germline ends came to 12 bases. CDR3 protein: CASSPRQAYNSPLHF. The CDR3 coding sequence is TGTGCCAGCAGCCCAAGACAGGCTTATAATTCACCCCTCCACTTT.

The chain couples TRBV6-5 to TRBJ2-7; 7 positions agree with TRBD2. The trim removed 2 bases at V and 2 bases at J, leaving 3 bases unmatched. The CDR3 runs 14 residues. Germline V gene lookup returns CDR1 MNHEY and CDR2 SVGAGI. The CDR3 here is CASSYQRGPYEQYF. The CDR3 DNA follows: TGTGCCAGCAGTTACCAGCGGGGCCCCTACGAGCAGTACTTC.

V is TRBV5-6 and J is TRBJ1-5; TRBD1 might be the D (5 bases). This CDR3 is built from 14 residues. Between the trimmed V and J ends, which lost 1 base and 7 bases, there was a span of 12 bases. Germline V gene data show CDR1 as SGHDT and CDR2 as YYEEEE. CDR3 in DNA: TGTGCCAGCAGCTTGAGCCAGGGTGGGCAGCCCCAGCATTTT. It yields the protein CASSLSQGGQPQHF. The variable domain in full, completed from reference TRBV5-6 and TRBJ1-5, reads DAGVTQSPTHLIKTRGQQVTLRCSPKSGHDTVSWYQQALGQGPQFIFQYYEEEERQRGNFPDRFSGHQFPNYSSELNVNALLLGDSALYLCASSLSQGGQPQHFGDGTRLSIL.

The V call is TRBV28, the J call TRBJ1-4; D uncertain. Germline-derived CDR1 and CDR2 are MDHEN and SYDVKM. This CDR3 region has 15 residues. Trimming shortened V by 6 bases and J by 1 base, and 12 bases separated the two germline ends. The CDR3 DNA reads TGTGCCAGCAGCTTTGCGACGGGAACTAATGAAAAACTGTTTTTT. Encoded protein: CASSFATGTNEKLFF. Looking up the rest from reference TRBV28 and TRBJ1-4 gives the full variable domain: DVKVTQSSRYLVKRTGEKVFLECVQDMDHENMFWYRQDPGLGLRLIYFSYDVKMKEKGDIPEGYSVSREKKERFSLILESASTNQTSMYLCASSFATGTNEKLFFGSGTQLSVL.

The chain is built from TRBV4-1 and TRBJ2-5; D is perhaps TRBD1 (5 bases). The V and J ends lost 0 bases and 4 bases respectively, with 12 bases between them. The CDR3 sequence is 15 residues long. Germline loops: CDR1 MGHRA, CDR2 YSYEKL. This CDR3 reads CASSQDGSGLETQYF. DNA of the CDR3: TGCGCCAGCAGCCAAGACGGTTCAGGGCTAGAGACCCAGTACTTC.

The chain combines TRBV19 with TRBJ2-1; TRBD1 matches at 8 bases. V lost 6 bases to trimming and J lost 4 bases; unmatched junction nucleotides: 8. Germline V gives CDR1 LNHDA, CDR2 SQIVND (reference sequence). The CDR3 runs 15 residues. The CDR3 sequence is CASSPGTGSYNEQFF. CDR3 nucleotide sequence: TGTGCCAGTAGCCCCGGGACAGGCAGTTACAATGAGCAGTTCTTC.

The V and J genes are TRBV11-3 and TRBJ2-3; no clear D gene. Germline-derived CDR1 and CDR2 are SGHNT and YENEEA. Deletions cut 2 bases from V and 0 bases from J, with 6 bases between. This CDR3 is built from 14 residues. CDR3 loop: CASSLRESTDTQYF. CDR3 sequence (DNA): TGTGCCAGCAGCTTACGAGAAAGCACAGATACGCAGTATTTT.

V gene TRBV5-1 combines with J gene TRBJ2-1; perhaps TRBD2 as D (5 bases). Trimming shortened V by 3 bases and J by 4 bases, and 8 bases separated the two germline ends. The CDR3 consists of 13 residues. The germline V gene has CDR1 SGHRS and CDR2 YFSETQ. DNA of the CDR3: TGCGCCAGCAGCTCCGACTATTACAATGAGCAGTTCTTC. As protein: CASSSDYYNEQFF.

The V and J genes are TRBV19 and TRBJ2-7, with TRBD1 matching over 8 bases. Germline V gene data show CDR1 as LNHDA and CDR2 as SQIVND (reference sequence). CDR3 length: 15 amino acids. V shed 1 base, J shed 1 base, and the junction held 3 bases outside the gene matches. CDR3 loop: CASSIVRTGSYEQYF. Here the CDR3 DNA reads TGTGCCAGTAGTATAGTACGGACAGGGTCCTACGAGCAGTACTTC.

CDR3 residues: CASSASHRGHETQYF. CDR3 DNA sequence: TGTGCCAGCAGCGCTTCACACAGGGGGCACGAGACCCAGTACTTC. The chain combines TRBV9 with TRBJ2-5, with 9 bases aligning to TRBD1. V was clipped by 3 bases and J by 5 bases; unmatched bases: 8. CDR1 is SGDLS and CDR2 is YYNGEE in the germline V gene. The CDR3 spans 15 residues.

V is TRBV7-9 and J is TRBJ1-2; the match to TRBD1 covers 7 bases. CDR1 is SEHNR, CDR2 FQNEAQ, per germline (reference sequence). V was pared by 5 bases and J by 7 bases, with 13 bases of the junction left unmatched. The CDR3 has 15 amino acids. In DNA form, the CDR3 reads TGTGCCAGCAGCCTAGGCCCCACAGGGGAGGCTGGCTACACCTTC. It encodes CASSLGPTGEAGYTF.